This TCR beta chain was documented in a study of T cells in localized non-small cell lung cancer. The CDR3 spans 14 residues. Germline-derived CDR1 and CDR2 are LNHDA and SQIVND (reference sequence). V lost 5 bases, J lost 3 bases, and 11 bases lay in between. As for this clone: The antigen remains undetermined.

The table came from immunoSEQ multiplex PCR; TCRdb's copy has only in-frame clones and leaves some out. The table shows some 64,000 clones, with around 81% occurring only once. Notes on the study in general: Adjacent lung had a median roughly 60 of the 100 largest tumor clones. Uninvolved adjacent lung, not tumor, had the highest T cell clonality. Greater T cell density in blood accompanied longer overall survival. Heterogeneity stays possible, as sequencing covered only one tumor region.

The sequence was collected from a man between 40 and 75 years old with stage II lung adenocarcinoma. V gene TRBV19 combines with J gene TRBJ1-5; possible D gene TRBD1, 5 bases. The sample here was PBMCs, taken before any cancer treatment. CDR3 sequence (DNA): TGTGCCAGTAGTCCCCGGACACCCAATCAGCCCCAGCATTTT. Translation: CASSPRTPNQPQHF.